These T cell receptor beta chains were read from a single sample in a study of OX40 agonist ivuxolimab in advanced cancers. Data came from immunoSEQ multiplex PCR; TCRdb stores just in-frame clones and leaves some out. Of over 85,000 clones listed, around nine tenths are singletons. This specimen consisted of CD4+ or CD8+ T cells sorted from blood, obtained in a trial of the OX40 agonist ivuxolimab. The receptors were gathered from an adult with an advanced solid tumor such as melanoma, head and neck, liver or kidney cancer. Both conserved end residues are part of each CDR3. D genes are given only for firm matches. Size values are once, few and many counts, or a class for expanded clones, and some rows have none.

DNA: TGTGCCAGCAGCCAAGGGCAGGGGGGGGGCGGGGAGCTGTTTTTT
CDR3: CASSQGQGGGGELFF
D: .
J: TRBJ2-2
V: TRBV6-1
size: .

DNA: TGTGCCAGCAGCCAAGCCGCCAGCGGAGGGATCTACGAGCAGTACTTC
CDR3: CASSQAASGGIYEQYF
D: .
J: TRBJ2-7
V: TRBV4-2
size: once

DNA: TGTGCCAGCAGCCAAGTGCGGGGAGGGCCCGGTATAGATACGCAGTATTTT
CDR3: CASSQVRGGPGIDTQYF
D: TRBD2
J: TRBJ2-3
V: TRBV4-2
size: once

DNA: TGCGCCAGCAGCTTACGGGACAGGACTCAAGAGACCCAGTACTTC
CDR3: CASSLRDRTQETQYF
D: TRBD1
J: TRBJ2-5
V: TRBV5-1
size: .

DNA: TGTGCCAGCAGCAGGGGGTTTTCAGTTGAGACCCAGTACTTC
CDR3: CASSRGFSVETQYF
D: .
J: TRBJ2-5
V: TRBV5-6
size: .

DNA: TGTGCCAGCGTAGGGGACAGGGGGCAAGGCGTTACTTACGAGCAGTACTTC
CDR3: CASVGDRGQGVTYEQYF
D: TRBD1
J: TRBJ2-7
V: TRBV9
size: once

DNA: TGTGCCAGCAGGGCCGGGACAGGGACGGACACCGGGGAGCTGTTTTTT
CDR3: CASRAGTGTDTGELFF
D: TRBD1
J: TRBJ2-2
V: TRBV11-2
size: .

DNA: TGTGCCAGCAGCCAAGAATCCAGTCGGTCTGGCTACACCTTC
CDR3: CASSQESSRSGYTF
D: .
J: TRBJ1-2
V: TRBV14
size: .

DNA: TGTGCCAGCAGGTCTCAGGGTCCACACACAGATACGCAGTATTTT
CDR3: CASRSQGPHTDTQYF
D: .
J: TRBJ2-3
V: TRBV2
size: .

DNA: TGCGCCAGCAGCCAAGATCAGGGGGGCTGGGATACGCAGTATTTT
CDR3: CASSQDQGGWDTQYF
D: .
J: TRBJ2-3
V: TRBV4-3
size: once

DNA: TGTGCCAGCAGTGTGGGACAGGGTGGGGAAAACATTCAGTACTTC
CDR3: CASSVGQGGENIQYF
D: TRBD1
J: TRBJ2-4
V: TRBV28
size: once

DNA: TGTGCCAGCAGCTTAGACCGGACAGCTACTAATGAGCAGTTCTTC
CDR3: CASSLDRTATNEQFF
D: .
J: TRBJ2-1
V: TRBV11-1
size: .

DNA: TGTGCCAGCAGTTTCGTCCTAGCGGGAGGGCCTGTCTCCTACAATGAGCAGTTCTTC
CDR3: CASSFVLAGGPVSYNEQFF
D: TRBD2
J: TRBJ2-1
V: TRBV28
size: .

DNA: TGTGCCAGCAGCACACCCCTAGCGGGAGGCTACAATGAGCAGTTCTTC
CDR3: CASSTPLAGGYNEQFF
D: TRBD2
J: TRBJ2-1
V: TRBV7-2
size: .

DNA: TGTGCCAGCAGCTTAGCGGGACACAACCTGGAGACCCAGTACTTC
CDR3: CASSLAGHNLETQYF
D: .
J: TRBJ2-5
V: TRBV11-2
size: .

DNA: TGTGCCAGCAGCCCCCCTGTACCGAACACCGGGGAGCTGTTTTTT
CDR3: CASSPPVPNTGELFF
D: .
J: TRBJ2-2
V: TRBV6-5
size: .

DNA: TGTGCCAGCAGTTACGGAGCGTTCTCCTATAATTCACCCCTCCACTTT
CDR3: CASSYGAFSYNSPLHF
D: .
J: TRBJ1-6
V: TRBV6-5
size: .

DNA: TGTGCCAGCAGCCTAGGGGTTAGCGGAGGGTCCTACGAGCAGTACTTC
CDR3: CASSLGVSGGSYEQYF
D: .
J: TRBJ2-7
V: TRBV7-8
size: .

DNA: TGTGCCAGCAGCCGCACAACGGGACTAACCTACAATGAGCAGTTCTTC
CDR3: CASSRTTGLTYNEQFF
D: TRBD2
J: TRBJ2-1
V: TRBV7-2
size: once

DNA: TGTGCCAGCAGCTTAGTGGCAGGGACCCCTGAAGCTTTCTTT
CDR3: CASSLVAGTPEAFF
D: .
J: TRBJ1-1
V: TRBV7-2
size: .

DNA: TGTGCCAGCAGCGACAGGGTCCATCAGCCCCAGCATTTT
CDR3: CASSDRVHQPQHF
D: TRBD1
J: TRBJ1-5
V: TRBV6-5
size: .

DNA: TGTGCCAGCAGTCGTTCCCAGGGGGCAAACGAGCAGTACTTC
CDR3: CASSRSQGANEQYF
D: TRBD1
J: TRBJ2-7
V: TRBV6-5
size: .

DNA: TGTGCCAGCAGCTTACAGTATAGCAATCAGCCCCAGCATTTT
CDR3: CASSLQYSNQPQHF
D: .
J: TRBJ1-5
V: TRBV7-8
size: few

DNA: TGTGCCAGTAGTATTTCGGACACTAGACTAGCGGGAGGAGAGCAGTTCTTC
CDR3: CASSISDTRLAGGEQFF
D: TRBD2
J: TRBJ2-1
V: TRBV19
size: .

DNA: TGTGCCAGCAGCTTAACGTACGGCTCCGAGCAGTACTTC
CDR3: CASSLTYGSEQYF
D: .
J: TRBJ2-7
V: TRBV7-6
size: .

DNA: TGTGCCAGCAGAGTTTTTAGCAATCAGCCCCAGCATTTT
CDR3: CASRVFSNQPQHF
D: .
J: TRBJ1-5
V: TRBV6-1
size: .

DNA: TGTGCCAGCAGCTTACAGGGCCCCACCCCAGATACGCAGTATTTT
CDR3: CASSLQGPTPDTQYF
D: .
J: TRBJ2-3
V: TRBV5-5
size: .

DNA: TGTGCCAGCAGCCATGGTTGGCAGACGGATTTT
CDR3: CASSHGWQTDF
D: .
J: TRBJ2-3
V: TRBV6-5
size: .

DNA: TGTGCCTGGAGGAGGACAGGTTTGGACAATGAGCAGTTCTTC
CDR3: CAWRRTGLDNEQFF
D: TRBD1
J: TRBJ2-1
V: TRBV30
size: .

DNA: TGTGCCAGCAGCAACTCAGCGGGAGTGGGTTCAGATACGCAGTATTTT
CDR3: CASSNSAGVGSDTQYF
D: TRBD2
J: TRBJ2-3
V: TRBV7-2
size: .

DNA: TGTGCCAGCTCACTCCGCCCCCCGCAGGGGGTAGCATATAGCAATCAGCCCCAGCATTTT
CDR3: CASSLRPPQGVAYSNQPQHF
D: TRBD1
J: TRBJ1-5
V: TRBV18
size: .

DNA: TGTGCCAGCAGTCCTCAGCCAAGCTCCTACAATGAGCAGTTCTTC
CDR3: CASSPQPSSYNEQFF
D: .
J: TRBJ2-1
V: TRBV6-1
size: .

DNA: TGCGCCAGCAGTTTACAGGGTCAAGATTCGGATACGCAGTATTTT
CDR3: CASSLQGQDSDTQYF
D: .
J: TRBJ2-3
V: TRBV5-1
size: .

DNA: TGTGCCAGCAGGACAGGGTCTGCTGGAAACACCATATATTTT
CDR3: CASRTGSAGNTIYF
D: TRBD1
J: TRBJ1-3
V: TRBV6-1
size: once

DNA: TGTGCCAGCAGCGCCGGGACAGGGCTCGCCTACGAGCAGTACTTC
CDR3: CASSAGTGLAYEQYF
D: TRBD1
J: TRBJ2-7
V: TRBV7-6
size: .